A single sample is the source of the 24 T cell receptor beta chains below, sequenced in a study of shared clonotypes between healthy human individuals. Profiling relied on immunoSEQ multiplex PCR, and the TCRdb table lists in-frame clones only, not all of them. The table lists 2 million to 2.5 million clones, approximately 90% of them singletons. Sample: naive CD4+ T cells from PBMCs. The subset is: CD45RA+ positively selected. These receptors were taken from a man younger than 30 in good health. Some clones in this sample may be carry-over from other donors' samples.

V and J are TRBV28 and TRBJ2-3, with TRBD1 matching 9 bases. Germline values: CDR1 MDHEN, CDR2 SYDVKM. The CDR3 has 16 amino acids. The J segment lost 3 bases and the V segment lost 3 bases, leaving 7 bases of the junction unmatched. This chain's CDR3 is CASSLTGGVGTDTQYF. The CDR3 DNA is TGTGCCAGCAGTTTGACAGGGGGTGTGGGGACAGATACGCAGTATTTT.

The chain is built from TRBV4-1 and TRBJ2-5; possible D gene TRBD1, 6 bases. Germline V gene sequence: CDR1 MGHRA, CDR2 YSYEKL. With 1 base removed from V and 5 bases from J, the gap between germline ends came to 14 bases. The CDR3 is 15 amino acids. The CDR3: CASSQGSAGVETQYF. CDR3 coding DNA: TGCGCCAGCAGCCAAGGGTCGGCAGGGGTGGAGACCCAGTACTTC.

As regards this clone: The same CDR3 arises from other DNA sequences in this sample as well. This sequence joins TRBV7-2 and TRBJ2-1, with no clear D. The CDR3 runs 15 residues. Trimming removed 1 base from V and 0 bases from J, with 7 bases in between. Germline V gene data show CDR1 as SGHTA and CDR2 as FQGNSA. The CDR3 region has the DNA TGTGCCAGCAGCTTAGGAGTAAGCTCCTACAATGAGCAGTTCTTC. Encoded protein: CASSLGVSSYNEQFF.

The J gene is TRBJ1-2, the V gene TRBV7-8; D uncertain. The CDR3 consists of 17 residues. CDR1 is SGHVS, CDR2 FQNEAQ, per germline. With 2 bases removed from V and 2 bases from J, the gap between germline ends came to 18 bases. The CDR3 DNA reads as TGTGCCAGCAGCTTACGCGTAGGACCCTCTTCCAACTATGGCTACACCTTC. It encodes CASSLRVGPSSNYGYTF.

V is TRBV5-1 and J is TRBJ2-7; unclear D gene. The CDR3 covers 13 residues. CDR1 is SGHRS and CDR2 is YFSETQ in the germline V gene. V was clipped by 1 base and J by 6 bases, with 11 bases between them. CDR3 in amino acids: CASSLFGSREQYF. CDR3 coding DNA: TGCGCCAGCAGCTTGTTTGGGTCCCGCGAGCAGTACTTC. The full variable domain, its missing parts supplied by reference TRBV5-1 and TRBJ2-7, is KAGVTQTPRYLIKTRGQQVTLSCSPISGHRSVSWYQQTPGQGLQFLFEYFSETQRNKGNFPGRFSGRQFSNSRSEMNVSTLELGDSALYLCASSLFGSREQYFGPGTRLTVT.

This chain uses TRBV10-3 with TRBJ2-7; 7 bases match TRBD2. Trimming removed 9 bases from V and 2 bases from J; junction bases left unmatched: 16. Germline CDR1 and CDR2: ENHRY and SYGVKD. CDR3 size: 16 residues. CDR3 region: CAIPDTFAGEPYEQYF. As DNA, the CDR3 is TGTGCCATACCAGATACCTTCGCGGGGGAGCCCTACGAGCAGTACTTC.

The J gene is TRBJ1-1, the V gene TRBV5-6; D is possibly TRBD1 (6 bases). Looked up from germline, CDR1 is SGHDT and CDR2 is YYEEEE. Trimming took off 4 bases at V and 6 bases at J, with 10 bases between the two ends. CDR3 length: 12 amino acids. CDR3 region: CASSHTGSEAFF. The CDR3 DNA reads TGTGCCAGCAGCCATACAGGGTCTGAAGCTTTCTTT. The whole variable domain, remainder taken from reference TRBV5-6 and TRBJ1-1, is DAGVTQSPTHLIKTRGQQVTLRCSPKSGHDTVSWYQQALGQGPQFIFQYYEEEERQRGNFPDRFSGHQFPNYSSELNVNALLLGDSALYLCASSHTGSEAFFGQGTRLTVV.

The CDR3 loop is CASSDLVAAPNEQYF. The CDR3 DNA reads as TGTGCCAGCAGTGATCTTGTAGCGGCGCCCAACGAGCAGTACTTC. This chain joins TRBV2 and TRBJ2-7, with D possibly being TRBD2 (6 bases). V was shortened by 3 bases and J by 5 bases, with 17 bases between the two germline ends. The CDR3 sequence is 15 residues long. Germline-derived CDR1 and CDR2 are SNHLY and FYNNEI.

The chain is built from TRBV7-2 and TRBJ2-1; no clear D. In germline, CDR1 is SGHTA, CDR2 FQGNSA. There are 15 residues in the CDR3. Trimming pared 4 bases from V and 8 bases from J, leaving 18 bases between. The DNA of the CDR3 is TGTGCCAGCAGCTCCGGGCCGTCTATCTGGGATGAGCAGTTCTTC. As protein: CASSSGPSIWDEQFF. The full variable domain, completed using reference TRBV7-2 and TRBJ2-1, is GAGVSQSPSNKVTEKGKDVELRCDPISGHTALYWYRQSLGQGLEFLIYFQGNSAPDKSGLPSDRFSAERTGGSVSTLTIQRTQQEDSAVYLCASSSGPSIWDEQFFGPGTRLTVL.

The gene calls are TRBV5-1 and TRBJ2-3; D possibly corresponds to TRBD1 (5 bases). The germline V gene encodes CDR1 SGHRS and CDR2 YFSETQ. Trimming pared 0 bases from V and 11 bases from J, leaving 25 bases between. The length of the CDR3 is 17 residues. The chain's CDR3 is CASSLEVGGRGNDGQYF. CDR3 coding DNA: TGCGCCAGCAGCTTGGAAGTAGGCGGAAGGGGAAATGATGGGCAGTATTTT.

The chain joins TRBV29-1 to TRBJ2-5, with D uncertain. Germline CDR1 reads SQVTM; CDR2 reads ANQGSEA. This CDR3 contains 12 residues. V gave up 5 bases and J gave up 1 base, with 8 bases separating them. DNA of the CDR3: TGCAGCGTTTTCCAGGTCCAAGAGACCCAGTACTTC. It encodes CSVFQVQETQYF. The complete variable domain, with remaining parts taken from reference TRBV29-1 and TRBJ2-5, reads SAVISQKPSRDICQRGTSLTIQCQVDSQVTMMFWYRQQPGQSLTLIATANQGSEATYESGFVIDKFPISRPNLTFSTLTVSNMSPEDSSIYLCSVFQVQETQYFGPGTRLLVL.

The chain combines TRBV4-1 with TRBJ1-3, with D hard to call. Germline-derived CDR1 and CDR2 are MGHRA and YSYEKL. CDR3 length: 15 residues. Trimming pared 2 bases from V and 2 bases from J, leaving 10 bases between. CDR3 nucleotide sequence: TGCGCCAGCAGCCAACTCCCTGTCGCTGGAAACACCATATATTTT. It specifies CASSQLPVAGNTIYF.

In this sample, this clone turned up once. The chain couples TRBV7-8 to TRBJ2-7, with TRBD1 matching 8 bases. Germline V lookup: CDR1 SGHVS, CDR2 FQNEAQ. The trim removed 1 base at V and 5 bases at J, leaving 7 bases unmatched. There are 15 residues in the CDR3. Here the CDR3 DNA reads TGTGCCAGCAGCTTAGTGTCAGGGGGCTGGAACGAGCAGTACTTC. Its translation is CASSLVSGGWNEQYF.

The rearrangement links TRBV7-3 to TRBJ1-3; D gene unclear. CDR1 and CDR2 from the germline V gene are SGHTA and FQGTGA. The CDR3 runs 13 residues. With 5 bases removed from V and 3 bases from J, the gap between germline ends came to 8 bases. CDR3 protein: CASSPRFGNTIYF. CDR3 nucleotides: TGTGCCAGCAGCCCCCGTTTTGGAAACACCATATATTTT.

V and J are TRBV10-3 and TRBJ1-1; tentative D call: TRBD1 (5 bases). The germline gives CDR1 ENHRY, CDR2 SYGVKD. The CDR3 spans 14 residues. Trimming left V 6 bases short and J 3 bases short, with 14 bases between. CDR3 nucleotide sequence: TGTGCCATCAGGGGGCCCAGGGATTACACTGAAGCTTTCTTT. Its protein product is CAIRGPRDYTEAFF.

This clone came up once. This sequence joins TRBV28 and TRBJ2-1, with 9 bases fitting TRBD1. The CDR3 contains 12 residues. V dropped 4 bases and J dropped 14; count of bases not matched to a gene: 6. Germline CDR1 and CDR2: MDHEN and SYDVKM. The CDR3 is CASSYSRDREFF. The DNA for the CDR3 is TGTGCCAGCAGTTATTCCCGGGACAGGGAGTTCTTC.

V is TRBV25-1 and J is TRBJ2-7; D unclear. This CDR3 has 13 residues. The ends were cut back, 3 bases at V and 1 base at J, with 7 bases in the middle. From germline, CDR1 is MGHDK and CDR2 SYGVNS. In nucleotides, the CDR3 is TGTGCCAGCAGTGACACCTCGTCCTACGAGCAGTACTTC. It is translated as CASSDTSSYEQYF.

The V call is TRBV7-9, the J call TRBJ1-4; D not certain. V lost 6 bases and J lost 0, with 8 bases in between. Per the germline V gene, CDR1 is SEHNR and CDR2 is FQNEAQ (reference sequence). The CDR3 covers 14 residues. The CDR3 spells CASRGRATNEKLFF. CDR3 nucleotide sequence: TGTGCCAGCAGGGGCCGAGCAACTAATGAAAAACTGTTTTTT.

The sample holds a few counts of this clone. The rearrangement joins TRBV5-1 to TRBJ2-2, with a tentative D call TRBD2 (5 bases). Germline V gene data show CDR1 as SGHRS and CDR2 as YFSETQ. V was trimmed by 3 bases and J by 5 bases, leaving 11 bases between them. The CDR3 covers 14 residues. CDR3 nucleotides: TGCGCCAGCAGCTCTACTCCGGGGACCGGGGAGCTGTTTTTT. It specifies CASSSTPGTGELFF.

The chain recombines TRBV5-4 with TRBJ1-2; D perhaps matches TRBD1 (5 bases). This CDR3 contains 13 residues. V was trimmed by 5 bases and J by 6 bases, leaving 14 bases between them. The V gene's germline CDR1 is SGHNT and CDR2 YYREEE (reference sequence). The CDR3, as DNA: TGTGCCAGCAGACGTCGGGGGGGTAATGGCTACACCTTC. This gives the protein CASRRRGGNGYTF.

The chain carries TRBV7-2 and TRBJ2-1, with 7 positions matching TRBD1. The germline V gene encodes CDR1 SGHTA and CDR2 FQGNSA. V was clipped by 4 bases and J by 7 bases; unmatched bases: 7. The CDR3 has 14 amino acids. The CDR3, as DNA: TGTGCCAGCAGCTCATTACAGGGGATGAATGAGCAGTTCTTC. Translating gives CASSSLQGMNEQFF.

V and J are TRBV7-2 and TRBJ2-2, with a tentative D call TRBD1 (6 bases). Germline CDR1 and CDR2: SGHTA and FQGNSA. Trimming removed 2 bases at V and 8 bases at J, with 15 bases between. The CDR3 runs to 15 residues. CDR3 region: CASSLFPRGQGELFF. The CDR3 DNA reads TGTGCCAGCAGCTTATTCCCACGAGGACAGGGGGAGCTGTTTTTT.

J is TRBJ2-5 and V is TRBV7-9; 13 nucleotides line up with TRBD2. With 5 bases clipped from V and 5 bases from J, the junction kept 2 bases outside the gene matches. CDR1 and CDR2 (germline): SEHNR, FQNEAQ (reference sequence). The CDR3 is 14 residues long. CDR3 region: CASSQLAGGETQYF. DNA of the CDR3: TGTGCCAGCAGCCAACTAGCGGGAGGGGAGACCCAGTACTTC.

In this sample, this clone turned up a few times. V gene TRBV14 combines with J gene TRBJ2-6; D not resolved. CDR1 and CDR2 (germline): SGHDN, FVKESK. V was clipped by 0 bases and J by 2 bases, with 11 bases between them. CDR3 size: 17 residues. The CDR3 here is CASSQERFGPGANVLTF. The CDR3 coding sequence is TGTGCCAGCAGCCAAGAACGGTTTGGTCCTGGGGCCAACGTCCTGACTTTC. The complete variable domain, with remaining parts taken from reference TRBV14 and TRBJ2-6, reads EAGVTQFPSHSVIEKGQTVTLRCDPISGHDNLYWYRRVMGKEIKFLLHFVKESKQDESGMPNNRFLAERTGGTYSTLKVQPAELEDSGVYFCASSQERFGPGANVLTFGAGSRLTVL.